This T cell receptor (beta chain) was identified in a study of T cell responses to AZD1222 COVID-19 vaccine. As concerns this clone: Its target is not known.

The CDR3 loop spans 18 amino acids. V lost 6 bases to trimming and J lost 0 bases, with 22 bases between them. Looked up from germline, CDR1 is SGHRS and CDR2 is YFSETQ. TCRdb's table, derived via immunoSEQ multiplex PCR, lists solely in-frame clones and lacks some. The sample lists about 160,000 clones, approximately 90% occurring once. Study results and caveats: Sampling captured repertoires only after the peak T cell response. Of spike-specific TCRs, nearly half reportedly target regions left unmutated in variants. Vaccine-associated CD4 TCRs spanned spike, dominant at 160-218 and 743-854. Donors skewed white British and female; clonal diversity was possibly underestimated.

The V and J genes are TRBV5-1 and TRBJ1-5; D unclear. The input for sequencing was peripheral blood, taken on day 0 of AZD1222 vaccination. This clonotype was sampled from an adult in good health. In nucleotides, the CDR3 is TGCGCCAGCAATACACCGAGACTGAGAATCTCTAGCAATCAGCCCCAGCATTTT. Its translation: CASNTPRLRISSNQPQHF. Drawing the rest from reference TRBV5-1 and TRBJ1-5, the complete variable domain is KAGVTQTPRYLIKTRGQQVTLSCSPISGHRSVSWYQQTPGQGLQFLFEYFSETQRNKGNFPGRFSGRQFSNSRSEMNVSTLELGDSALYLCASNTPRLRISSNQPQHFGDGTRLSIL.